What follows are 12 T cell receptor beta chains derived from one specimen sequenced in a study of shared clonotypes between healthy human individuals (TCRdb year 2020). The library came from the immunoSEQ multiplex PCR assay. In TCRdb, the immuneACCESS table is reduced to in-frame sequences with V and J assigned. These tables do not hold every clone; where another copy was compared, an unresolved V gene accounts for under half, and the others remain unexplained. The sample table lists around 690,000 clones, about nine tenths of them with a count of one. The ten largest clones add up to 30% to 35% of the sample. Input material: memory CD8+ T cells from PBMCs. What this sample's cell subset or site label stands for: CD45RO+ cells pooled with CCR7-negative TemRA cells. These receptors were taken from a man younger than 30 in good health. Some clones in this sample may be carry-over from other donors' samples.

This rearrangement joins TRBV7-8 to TRBJ2-7; 14 nucleotides agree with TRBD2. The CDR3 runs to 19 residues. V was pared by 1 base and J by 4 bases, with 12 bases of the junction left unmatched. Per the germline V gene, CDR1 is SGHVS and CDR2 is FQNEAQ. The CDR3, as DNA: TGTGCCAGCAGCTTAGGCCGGACTAGCGGGAGGATTGAGGGGTACGAGCAGTACTTC. This codes for CASSLGRTSGRIEGYEQYF.

The V call is TRBV6-6, the J call TRBJ2-5; 10 bases line up with TRBD1. J was trimmed by 3 bases and V by 4 bases; bases with no gene match: 5. Germline lookup yields CDR1 MNHNY and CDR2 SVGAGI (reference sequence). This CDR3 is 15 amino acids long. Written as DNA, the CDR3 is TGTGCCAGCAGTTCTACCGGGACAGGGGAAGAGACCCAGTACTTC. This sequence encodes CASSSTGTGEETQYF.

The chain is built from TRBV5-6 and TRBJ1-2; a weak D match, TRBD1 (5 bases). This CDR3 is 13 amino acids long. Trimming left V 2 bases short and J 4 bases short, with 9 bases between. CDR1 is SGHDT and CDR2 is YYEEEE in the germline V gene. The CDR3 protein is CASSFSGAYGYTF. For the CDR3, the DNA is TGTGCCAGCAGCTTTAGCGGGGCCTATGGCTACACCTTC.

The count of this clone is one. The chain carries TRBV4-2 and TRBJ2-5; tentative D call: TRBD2 (5 bases). The J call may be faulty, since TRBJ2-7 better matches the DNA end. CDR1 and CDR2 (germline): LGHNA, YNFKEQ. The CDR3 length is 15 residues. CDR3 nucleotides: TGTGCCAGCAGCCAAGACCCCAGGACTGCCTACGAGCAGTACTTC. It translates to CASSQDPRTAYEQYF.

Turning to this clone: Other DNA sequences in this sample translate to the same CDR3. V is TRBV6-5 and J is TRBJ2-7, with a weak D call TRBD1 (5 bases). Trimming pared 2 bases from V and 4 bases from J, leaving 9 bases between. The CDR3 has 13 residues. Germline V gene data show CDR1 as MNHEY and CDR2 as SVGAGI. The DNA of the CDR3 is TGTGCCAGCAGTTACGGGGCACTATACGAGCAGTACTTC. The encoded protein is CASSYGALYEQYF.

This clone has a single count. J is TRBJ2-3 and V is TRBV28, with TRBD1 as a possible D gene (6 bases). CDR1 and CDR2 from the germline V gene are MDHEN and SYDVKM. The CDR3 is made up of 14 amino acids. Trimming took 7 bases from V and 4 from J, leaving 15 bases between them. CDR3 DNA sequence: TGTGCCAGCACCCTTTTCGACAGGCCAGATACGCAGTATTTT. This translates into CASTLFDRPDTQYF. Supplemented by reference TRBV28 and TRBJ2-3, the full variable domain reads DVKVTQSSRYLVKRTGEKVFLECVQDMDHENMFWYRQDPGLGLRLIYFSYDVKMKEKGDIPEGYSVSREKKERFSLILESASTNQTSMYLCASTLFDRPDTQYFGPGTRLTVL.

The chain employs TRBV9 and TRBJ1-2; D gene unclear. In germline, CDR1 is SGDLS, CDR2 YYNGEE. This CDR3 region has 15 residues. The V end was cut by 0 bases, the J end by 2 bases, with 11 bases between. The chain's CDR3 is CASSVGAAANYGYTF. CDR3 coding DNA: TGTGCCAGCAGCGTAGGGGCGGCGGCCAACTATGGCTACACCTTC.

The DNA of the CDR3 is TGTGCCAGTAGTATGGCGGCAGGGGGTTATGGCTACACCTTC. Protein product: CASSMAAGGYGYTF. This chain links TRBV19 with TRBJ1-2; 7 bases line up with TRBD1. Per the germline V gene, CDR1 is LNHDA and CDR2 is SQIVND (reference sequence). The CDR3 consists of 14 residues. V trimming: 3 bases; J trimming: 5 bases; junction bases outside the gene matches: 6.

This clone was seen a handful of times. The V and J genes are TRBV15 and TRBJ2-4; 8 nucleotides agree with TRBD1. Germline V gene data show CDR1 as LNHNV and CDR2 as YYDKDF (reference sequence). With V trimmed by 3 bases and J by 8 bases, 9 bases remained unmatched. The CDR3 runs to 15 residues. In DNA, the CDR3 is TGTGCCACCAGCAGGGGACAGGAGGAAGTGGACATTCAGTACTTC. It yields the protein CATSRGQEEVDIQYF. Drawing the rest from reference TRBV15 and TRBJ2-4, the complete variable domain is DAMVIQNPRYQVTQFGKPVTLSCSQTLNHNVMYWYQQKSSQAPKLLFHYYDKDFNNEADTPDNFQSRRPNTSFCFLDIRSPGLGDTAMYLCATSRGQEEVDIQYFGAGTRLSVL.

The genes are TRBV7-8 and TRBJ1-2; TRBD1 matches at 8 bases. Germline CDR1 reads SGHVS; CDR2 reads FQNEAQ. Trimming removed 3 bases from V and 8 bases from J; junction bases left unmatched: 11. There are 15 residues in the CDR3. The CDR3 reads CASSFGAQTGVGYTF. The CDR3 DNA reads as TGTGCCAGCAGCTTTGGAGCCCAGACAGGGGTAGGCTACACCTTC.

The chain employs TRBV13 and TRBJ1-4; D remains ambiguous. CDR3 length: 13 amino acids. CDR1 PRHDT and CDR2 FYEKMQ come from the germline V gene (reference sequence). V lost 0 bases and J lost 8, with 7 bases in between. This CDR3 is CASSLGPEEKLFF. The CDR3 coding sequence is TGTGCCAGCAGCTTAGGCCCGGAGGAAAAACTGTTTTTT.

This clone was picked up a small number of times. The chain uses TRBV4-1 and TRBJ1-1; D not resolved. The CDR3 contains 14 residues. Between the trimmed V and J ends, which lost 1 base and 2 bases, there was a span of 8 bases. Germline V gives CDR1 MGHRA, CDR2 YSYEKL. CDR3 amino acids: CASSQVTPNTEAFF. The CDR3 DNA reads as TGCGCCAGCAGCCAAGTGACTCCTAACACTGAAGCTTTCTTT.